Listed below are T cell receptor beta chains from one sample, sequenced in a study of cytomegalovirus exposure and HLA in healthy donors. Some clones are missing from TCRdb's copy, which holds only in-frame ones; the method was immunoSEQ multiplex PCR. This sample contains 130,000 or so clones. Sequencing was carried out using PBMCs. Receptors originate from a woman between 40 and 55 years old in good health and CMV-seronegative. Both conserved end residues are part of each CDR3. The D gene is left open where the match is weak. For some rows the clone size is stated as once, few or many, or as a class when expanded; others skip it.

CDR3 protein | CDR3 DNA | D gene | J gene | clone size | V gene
CASSGNRGDIRNTGELFF | TGCGCCAGCAGCGGGAACAGGGGGGATATCAGGAACACCGGGGAGCTGTTTTTT | TRBD1 | TRBJ2-2 | - | TRBV5-1
CSPSDQANTEAFF | TGCAGCCCGTCAGACCAGGCGAACACTGAAGCTTTCTTT | - | TRBJ1-1 | - | TRBV29-1
CASKKTGSNEQFF | TGTGCCAGTAAGAAGACAGGGAGCAATGAGCAGTTCTTC | TRBD1 | TRBJ2-1 | - | TRBV19
CSTGTAAGYTF | TGCAGCACAGGGACCGCGGCTGGCTACACCTTC | - | TRBJ1-2 | - | TRBV29-1
CAISSSSGNTIYF | TGTGCCATCAGCTCCTCTTCTGGAAACACCATATATTTT | - | TRBJ1-3 | - | TRBV10-3
CASTTGGRGYTF | TGTGCCAGCACCACAGGGGGCAGAGGCTACACCTTC | TRBD1 | TRBJ1-2 | - | TRBV27
CASSRVGGTGELFF | TGTGCCAGCAGTCGGGTGGGGGGAACCGGGGAGCTGTTTTTT | - | TRBJ2-2 | - | TRBV6-6
CASSSQDTEAFF | TGTGCCAGCAGCTCCCAGGATACTGAAGCTTTCTTT | - | TRBJ1-1 | - | TRBV5-4
CASSQTGLAGAKTQYF | TGTGCCAGCAGCCAGACCGGGCTAGCGGGGGCGAAGACCCAGTACTTC | TRBD2 | TRBJ2-5 | - | TRBV11-1
CASSFADSSGNTIYF | TGTGCCAGCAGCTTTGCGGACTCTTCCGGAAACACCATATATTTT | - | TRBJ1-3 | - | TRBV7-9
CASSLVTSGNNEQFF | TGTGCCAGCAGCTTGGTCACTAGCGGAAACAATGAGCAGTTCTTC | TRBD2 | TRBJ2-1 | - | TRBV5-4
CASTAGANSGEALF | TGTGCCAGCACCGCGGGGGCTAATTCAGGTGAAGCTCTCTTT | - | TRBJ1-1 | - | TRBV28
CASSLQDRVYTDTQYF | TGTGCCAGCAGCTTACAGGACAGGGTGTATACAGATACGCAGTATTTT | TRBD1 | TRBJ2-3 | - | TRBV7-8
CASSEYWSYEQYF | TGTGCCAGCAGTGAATACTGGAGCTACGAGCAGTACTTC | - | TRBJ2-7 | - | TRBV6-1
CASSLVGVSYNEQFF | TGCGCCAGCAGCTTGGTCGGGGTCTCCTACAATGAGCAGTTCTTC | - | TRBJ2-1 | - | TRBV5-1
CASSWGTAYEQYF | TGTGCCAGCAGTTGGGGGACAGCGTACGAGCAGTACTTC | TRBD1 | TRBJ2-7 | - | TRBV28
CASSLTSTGGNIQYF | TGTGCCAGCAGCTTAACTTCGACAGGGGGAAACATTCAGTACTTC | TRBD1 | TRBJ2-4 | - | TRBV7-3
CASSLVHSTQYF | TGTGCCAGCAGCTTAGTACATTCCACCCAGTACTTC | - | TRBJ2-5 | - | TRBV7-2
CASSYFLRGPNTEAFF | TGTGCCAGTAGCTATTTTCTAAGGGGGCCGAACACTGAAGCTTTCTTT | TRBD1 | TRBJ1-1 | - | TRBV19
CASSYYSGEVYNEQFF | TGTGCCAGCAGTTACTATAGCGGGGAGGTCTACAATGAGCAGTTCTTC | TRBD2 | TRBJ2-1 | - | TRBV6-5
CASSLHGTGGRYEQYF | TGTGCCAGCAGCTTACACGGGACAGGGGGCCGATACGAGCAGTACTTC | TRBD1 | TRBJ2-7 | - | TRBV11-3
CASSLEGSGFTGELFF | TGTGCCAGCAGCTTGGAAGGTAGCGGGTTCACCGGGGAGCTGTTTTTT | TRBD2 | TRBJ2-2 | - | TRBV5-5
CASSTTPGQGVEQYF | TGTGCCAGCAGCACAACGCCGGGACAGGGTGTCGAGCAGTACTTC | TRBD1 | TRBJ2-7 | - | TRBV9
CATSRDGDSSSTDTQYF | TGTGCCACCAGCAGAGACGGGGACAGTTCTAGCACAGATACGCAGTATTTT | TRBD1 | TRBJ2-3 | - | TRBV15
CASSLKGLAGGPSGGELFF | TGTGCCAGCAGTTTAAAGGGACTAGCGGGGGGGCCGAGTGGCGGGGAGCTGTTTTTT | TRBD2 | TRBJ2-2 | - | TRBV27
CASSSRGGETQYF | TGCGCCAGCAGCAGCAGGGGAGGGGAGACCCAGTACTTC | - | TRBJ2-5 | - | TRBV5-1
CASSQDLLAGGSYNEQFF | TGTGCCAGCAGCCAAGATCTTCTAGCGGGGGGTTCTTACAATGAGCAGTTCTTC | TRBD2 | TRBJ2-1 | - | TRBV4-2
CASSITTGGEAEQYF | TGTGCCAGCAGTATAACGACAGGGGGCGAAGCCGAGCAGTACTTC | TRBD1 | TRBJ2-7 | - | TRBV5-4
CASSPLGEDTEAFF | TGTGCCAGCTCACCTTTAGGTGAGGACACTGAAGCTTTCTTT | - | TRBJ1-1 | - | TRBV18
CASSVVSGGDEQFF | TGTGCCAGCAGCGTAGTATCTGGCGGCGATGAGCAGTTCTTC | - | TRBJ2-1 | - | TRBV9
CASSVDVGESYGYTF | TGTGCCAGCAGCGTAGACGTTGGGGAGTCCTATGGCTACACCTTC | - | TRBJ1-2 | - | TRBV9
CASSQTGVHNEQFF | TGTGCCAGCAGCCAAACAGGGGTCCACAATGAGCAGTTCTTC | TRBD1 | TRBJ2-1 | - | TRBV11-3
CASTPGFNQPQHF | TGTGCCAGCACCCCGGGATTTAATCAGCCCCAGCATTTT | - | TRBJ1-5 | - | TRBV28
CASKPEARGFGDTQYF | TGTGCCAGCAAACCCGAGGCGCGGGGCTTCGGGGATACGCAGTATTTT | - | TRBJ2-3 | - | TRBV2
CASSRGGGYQPQHF | TGTGCCAGCAGTCGTGGGGGGGGATATCAGCCCCAGCATTTT | - | TRBJ1-5 | - | TRBV5-7
CASRGGATQNTGELFF | TGCGCCAGCAGAGGGGGGGCCACGCAGAACACCGGGGAGCTGTTTTTT | - | TRBJ2-2 | - | TRBV5-1
CASSAGLAGGTDTQYF | TGCGCCAGCAGCGCGGGACTAGCGGGGGGCACAGATACGCAGTATTTT | TRBD2 | TRBJ2-3 | - | TRBV5-1
CASRLRGGTWDTQYF | TGTGCCAGCCGTTTGCGCGGGGGGACTTGGGATACGCAGTATTTT | TRBD2 | TRBJ2-3 | - | TRBV7-3
CASSLQGFTEAFF | TGTGCCAGCAGTCTTCAGGGTTTCACTGAAGCTTTCTTT | - | TRBJ1-1 | large | TRBV27
CASSDGTLVEAFF | TGTGCCAGCAGTGACGGGACACTGGTTGAAGCTTTCTTT | - | TRBJ1-1 | - | TRBV6-5
CASTQGNYGYTF | TGTGCCAGTACCCAGGGCAACTATGGCTACACCTTC | - | TRBJ1-2 | - | TRBV19
CASSLLGGQASGANVLTF | TGTGCCAGCAGCTTACTAGGGGGACAGGCCTCTGGGGCCAACGTCCTGACTTTC | TRBD1 | TRBJ2-6 | - | TRBV7-9
CASSRLSMNTEAFF | TGTGCCAGCAGCCGACTTTCTATGAACACTGAAGCTTTCTTT | - | TRBJ1-1 | - | TRBV14
CASSIGGQGRGHTEAFF | TGTGCCAGTAGTATAGGAGGACAGGGGAGAGGGCACACTGAAGCTTTCTTT | TRBD1 | TRBJ1-1 | - | TRBV19
CASSFPGGGNEKLFF | TGTGCCAGCAGCTTTCCAGGGGGAGGTAATGAAAAACTGTTTTTT | TRBD1 | TRBJ1-4 | - | TRBV7-8